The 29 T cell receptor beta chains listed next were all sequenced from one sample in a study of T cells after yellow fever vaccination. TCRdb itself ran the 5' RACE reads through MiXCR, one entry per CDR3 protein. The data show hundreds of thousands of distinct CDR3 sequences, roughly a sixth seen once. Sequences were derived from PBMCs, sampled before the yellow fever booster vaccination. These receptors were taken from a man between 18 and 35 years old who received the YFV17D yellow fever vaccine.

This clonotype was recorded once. Here the CDR3 reads CASSYSLSGTVTYNEQFF. DNA of the CDR3: TGTGCCAGCAGTTACTCTCTCAGTGGGACCGTGACCTACAATGAGCAGTTCTTC. The rearrangement uses TRBV6-5 and TRBJ2-1; possibly TRBD1 or TRBD2 for D (5 bases each). V lost 0 bases and J lost 2, with 17 bases in between. Germline CDR1 is MNHEY and CDR2 is SVGAGI. CDR3 length: 18 amino acids.

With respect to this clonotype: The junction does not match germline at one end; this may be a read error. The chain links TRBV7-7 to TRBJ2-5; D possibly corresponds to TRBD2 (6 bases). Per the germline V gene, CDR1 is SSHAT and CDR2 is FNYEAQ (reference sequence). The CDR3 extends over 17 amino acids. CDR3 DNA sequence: TGTGCTAGCAGCTTAGCGCGGGACCAGGGTGTAGGAGAGACCCAGTACTTC. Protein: CASSLARDQGVGETQYF.

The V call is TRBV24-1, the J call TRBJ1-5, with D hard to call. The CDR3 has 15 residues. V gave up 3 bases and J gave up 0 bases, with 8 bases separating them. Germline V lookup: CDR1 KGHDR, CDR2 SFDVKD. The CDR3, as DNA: TGTGCCACCAGTGATGCCGGTAATAGCAATCAGCCCCAGCATTTT. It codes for CATSDAGNSNQPQHF.

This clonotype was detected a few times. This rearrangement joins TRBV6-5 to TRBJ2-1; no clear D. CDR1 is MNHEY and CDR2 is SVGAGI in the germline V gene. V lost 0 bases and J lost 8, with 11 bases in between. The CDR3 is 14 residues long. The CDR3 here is CASSYSTTVDEQFF. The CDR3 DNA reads TGTGCCAGCAGTTACTCGACGACTGTTGATGAGCAGTTCTTC.

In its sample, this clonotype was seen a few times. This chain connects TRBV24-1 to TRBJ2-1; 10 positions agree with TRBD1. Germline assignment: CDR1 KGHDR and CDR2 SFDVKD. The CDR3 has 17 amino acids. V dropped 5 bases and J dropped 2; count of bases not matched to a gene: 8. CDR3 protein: CATSASGDRGPYNEQFF. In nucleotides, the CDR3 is TGTGCCACCAGTGCCAGCGGGGACAGGGGCCCCTACAATGAGCAGTTCTTC.

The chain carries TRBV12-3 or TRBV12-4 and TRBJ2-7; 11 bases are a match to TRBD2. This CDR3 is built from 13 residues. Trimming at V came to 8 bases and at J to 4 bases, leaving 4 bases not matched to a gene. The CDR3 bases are TGTGCCAGCGGTAGCGGGGGGGCGTACGAGCAGTACTTC. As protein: CASGSGGAYEQYF.

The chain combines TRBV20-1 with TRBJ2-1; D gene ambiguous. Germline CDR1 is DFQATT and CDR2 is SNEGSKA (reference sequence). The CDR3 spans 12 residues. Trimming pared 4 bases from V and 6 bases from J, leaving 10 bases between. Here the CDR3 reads CSANLLSNEQFF. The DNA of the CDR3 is TGCAGTGCTAATCTCCTTTCCAATGAGCAGTTCTTC.

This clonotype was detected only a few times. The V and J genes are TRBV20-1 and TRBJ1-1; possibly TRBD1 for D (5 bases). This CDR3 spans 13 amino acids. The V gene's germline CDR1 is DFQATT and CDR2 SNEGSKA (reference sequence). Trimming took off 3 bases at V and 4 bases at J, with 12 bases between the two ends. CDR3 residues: CSASDGGSTEAFF. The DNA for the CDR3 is TGCAGTGCTAGTGACGGGGGGAGCACTGAAGCTTTCTTT.

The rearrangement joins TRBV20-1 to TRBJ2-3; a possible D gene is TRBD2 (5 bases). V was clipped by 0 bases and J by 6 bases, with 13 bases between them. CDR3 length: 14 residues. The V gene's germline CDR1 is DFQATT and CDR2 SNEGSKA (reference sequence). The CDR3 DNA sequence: TGCAGTGCTAGAGATCCTTACTCGGGGGATACGCAGTATTTT. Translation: CSARDPYSGDTQYF.

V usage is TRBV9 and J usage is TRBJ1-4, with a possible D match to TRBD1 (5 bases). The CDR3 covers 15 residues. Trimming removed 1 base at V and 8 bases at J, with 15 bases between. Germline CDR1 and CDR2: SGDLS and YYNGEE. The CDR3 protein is CASSVLGGAGEKLFF. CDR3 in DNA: TGTGCCAGCAGCGTACTCGGAGGGGCAGGGGAAAAACTGTTTTTT.

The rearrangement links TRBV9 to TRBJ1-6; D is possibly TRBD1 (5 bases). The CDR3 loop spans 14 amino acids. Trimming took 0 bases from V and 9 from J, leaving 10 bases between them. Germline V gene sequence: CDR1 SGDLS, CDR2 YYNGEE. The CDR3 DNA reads TGTGCCAGCAGCGTAGAGGGGAATCGTTCACCCCTCCACTTT. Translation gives CASSVEGNRSPLHF.

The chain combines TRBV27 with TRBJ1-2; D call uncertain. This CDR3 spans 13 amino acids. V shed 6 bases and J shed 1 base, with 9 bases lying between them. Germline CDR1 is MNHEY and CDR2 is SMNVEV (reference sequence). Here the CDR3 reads CASSPRNNYGYTF. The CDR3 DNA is TGTGCCAGCAGCCCTAGGAATAACTATGGCTACACCTTC.

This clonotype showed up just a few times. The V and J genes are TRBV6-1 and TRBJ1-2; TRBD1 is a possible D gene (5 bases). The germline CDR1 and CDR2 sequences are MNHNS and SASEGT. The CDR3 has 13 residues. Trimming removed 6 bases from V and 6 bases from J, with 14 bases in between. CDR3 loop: CASSAGGRDGYTF. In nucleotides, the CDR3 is TGTGCCAGCAGCGCCGGGGGGAGGGATGGCTACACCTTC.

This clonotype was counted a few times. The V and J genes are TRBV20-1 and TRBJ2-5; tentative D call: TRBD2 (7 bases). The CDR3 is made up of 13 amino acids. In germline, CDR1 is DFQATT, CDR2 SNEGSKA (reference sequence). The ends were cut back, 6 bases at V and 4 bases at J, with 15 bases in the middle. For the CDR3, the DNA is TGCAGTGCCTCGAGGGGGGGGCGAGAGACCCAGTACTTC. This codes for CSASRGGRETQYF.

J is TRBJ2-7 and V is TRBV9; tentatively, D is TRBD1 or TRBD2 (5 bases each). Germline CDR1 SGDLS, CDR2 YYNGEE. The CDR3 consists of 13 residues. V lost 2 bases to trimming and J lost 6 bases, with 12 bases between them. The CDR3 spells CASSVEGSGEQYF. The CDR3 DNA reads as TGTGCCAGCAGCGTCGAGGGGTCGGGCGAGCAGTACTTC.

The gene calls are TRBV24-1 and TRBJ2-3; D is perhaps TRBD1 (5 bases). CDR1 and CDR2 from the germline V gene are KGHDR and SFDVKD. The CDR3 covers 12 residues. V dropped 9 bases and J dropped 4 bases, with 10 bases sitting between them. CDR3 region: CATGAAADTQYF. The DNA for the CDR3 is TGTGCCACCGGGGCGGCGGCAGATACGCAGTATTTT.

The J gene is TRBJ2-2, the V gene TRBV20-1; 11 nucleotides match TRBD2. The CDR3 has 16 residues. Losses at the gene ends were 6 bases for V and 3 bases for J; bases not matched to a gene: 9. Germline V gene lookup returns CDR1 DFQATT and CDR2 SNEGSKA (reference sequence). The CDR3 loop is CSAHPLAGAHTGELFF. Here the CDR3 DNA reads TGCAGTGCCCACCCACTAGCGGGGGCGCACACCGGGGAGCTGTTTTTT.

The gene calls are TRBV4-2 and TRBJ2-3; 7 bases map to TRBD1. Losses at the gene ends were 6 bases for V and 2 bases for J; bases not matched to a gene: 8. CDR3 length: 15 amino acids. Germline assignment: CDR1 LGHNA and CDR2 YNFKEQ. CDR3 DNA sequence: TGTGCCAGCAGGGCCACGGGACAGAACACAGATACGCAGTATTTT. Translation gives CASRATGQNTDTQYF.

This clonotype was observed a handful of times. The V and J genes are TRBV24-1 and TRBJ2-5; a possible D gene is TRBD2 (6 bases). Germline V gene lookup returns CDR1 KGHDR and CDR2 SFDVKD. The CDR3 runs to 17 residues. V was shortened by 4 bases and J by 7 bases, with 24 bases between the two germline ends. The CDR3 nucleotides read TGTGCCACCAGTGACCGTTCCAGCCAGGGAGGAGGCGCGACCCAGTACTTC. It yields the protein CATSDRSSQGGGATQYF.

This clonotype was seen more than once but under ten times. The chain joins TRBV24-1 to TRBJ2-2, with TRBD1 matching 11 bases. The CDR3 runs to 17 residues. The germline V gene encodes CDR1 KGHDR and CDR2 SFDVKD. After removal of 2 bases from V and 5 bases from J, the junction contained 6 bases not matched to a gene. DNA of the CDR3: TGTGCCACCAGTGATTCCGGACAGGGGGCTGGAACCGGGGAGCTGTTTTTT. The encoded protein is CATSDSGQGAGTGELFF.

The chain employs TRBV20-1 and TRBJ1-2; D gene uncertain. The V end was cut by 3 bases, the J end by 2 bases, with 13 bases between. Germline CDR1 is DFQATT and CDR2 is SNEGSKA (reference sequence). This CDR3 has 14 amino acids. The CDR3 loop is CSASSHGGNYGYTF. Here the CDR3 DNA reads TGCAGTGCTAGTTCCCACGGAGGGAACTATGGCTACACCTTC.

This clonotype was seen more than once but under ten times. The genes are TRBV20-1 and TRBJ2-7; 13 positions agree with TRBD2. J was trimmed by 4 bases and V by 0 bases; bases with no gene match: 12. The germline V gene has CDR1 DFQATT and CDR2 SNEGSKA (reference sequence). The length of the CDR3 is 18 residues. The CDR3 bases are TGCAGTGCTAGAGATACAAAACCGGGACTAGCGGGAAAGTACGAGCAGTACTTC. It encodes CSARDTKPGLAGKYEQYF.

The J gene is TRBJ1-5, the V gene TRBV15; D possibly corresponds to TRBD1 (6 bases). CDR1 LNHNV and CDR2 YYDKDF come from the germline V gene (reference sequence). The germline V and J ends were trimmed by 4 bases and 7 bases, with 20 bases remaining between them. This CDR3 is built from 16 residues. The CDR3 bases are TGTGCCACCAGCATCCCTCGCACGGGGGCGAGGCAGCCCCAGCATTTT. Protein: CATSIPRTGARQPQHF.

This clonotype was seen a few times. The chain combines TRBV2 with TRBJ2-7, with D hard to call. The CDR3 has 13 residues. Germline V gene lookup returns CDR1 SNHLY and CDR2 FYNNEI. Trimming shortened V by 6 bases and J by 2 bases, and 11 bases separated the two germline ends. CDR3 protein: CASRRTLTYEQYF. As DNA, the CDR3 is TGTGCCAGCAGGCGGACCTTAACCTACGAGCAGTACTTC. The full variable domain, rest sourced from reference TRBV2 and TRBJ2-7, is EPEVTQTPSHQVTQMGQEVILRCVPISNHLYFYWYRQILGQKVEFLVSFYNNEISEKSEIFDDQFSVERPDGSNFTLKIRSTKLEDSAMYFCASRRTLTYEQYFGPGTRLTVT.

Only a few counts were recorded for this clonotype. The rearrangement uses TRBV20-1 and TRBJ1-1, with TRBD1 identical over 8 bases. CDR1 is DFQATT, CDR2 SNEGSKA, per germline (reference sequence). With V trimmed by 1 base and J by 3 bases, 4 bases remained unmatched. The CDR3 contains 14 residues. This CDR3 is CSARAHRGDTEAFF. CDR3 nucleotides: TGCAGTGCTAGAGCGCACAGGGGGGACACTGAAGCTTTCTTT.

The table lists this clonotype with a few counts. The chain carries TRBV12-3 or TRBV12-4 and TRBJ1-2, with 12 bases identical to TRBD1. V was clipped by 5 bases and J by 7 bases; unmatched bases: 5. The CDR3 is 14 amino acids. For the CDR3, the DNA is TGTGCCAGCAGTGCCGGGACAGGGGGCGTTGGCTACACCTTC. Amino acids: CASSAGTGGVGYTF.

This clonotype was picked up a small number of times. CDR3 residues: CASTRTGVGNEQFF. DNA for the CDR3: TGTGCCAGCACGCGGACAGGGGTCGGCAATGAGCAGTTCTTC. V usage is TRBV9 and J usage is TRBJ2-1, with 9 bases lining up with TRBD1. CDR1 and CDR2 from the germline V gene are SGDLS and YYNGEE. This CDR3 spans 14 amino acids. Trimming at V came to 6 bases and at J to 6 bases, leaving 7 bases not matched to a gene. Together with reference TRBV9 and TRBJ2-1, the CDR3 gives the full variable domain: DSGVTQTPKHLITATGQRVTLRCSPRSGDLSVYWYQQSLDQGLQFLIQYYNGEERAKGNILERFSAQQFPDLHSELNLSSLELGDSALYFCASTRTGVGNEQFFGPGTRLTVL.

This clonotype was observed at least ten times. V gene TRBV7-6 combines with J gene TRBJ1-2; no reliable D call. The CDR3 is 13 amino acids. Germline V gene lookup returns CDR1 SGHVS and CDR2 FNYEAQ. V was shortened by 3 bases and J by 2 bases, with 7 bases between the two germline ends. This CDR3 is CASSFGPNYGYTF. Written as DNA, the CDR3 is TGTGCCAGCAGCTTTGGCCCGAACTATGGCTACACCTTC.

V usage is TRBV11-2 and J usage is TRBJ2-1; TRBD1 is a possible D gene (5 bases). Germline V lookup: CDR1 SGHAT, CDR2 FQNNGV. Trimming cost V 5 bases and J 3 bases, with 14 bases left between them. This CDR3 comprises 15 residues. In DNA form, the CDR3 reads TGTGCCAGCAGCCTTCAGAAAAGGGGCTACAATGAGCAGTTCTTC. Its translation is CASSLQKRGYNEQFF.